This TCR beta chain was profiled in a study of a mutant IDH1 vaccine in newly diagnosed glioma. Overall study context: The first vaccination came 4-6 weeks after radiotherapy alone, or with temozolomide cycles.

Method: immunoSEQ multiplex PCR; TCRdb's copy keeps in-frame clones and lacks some. The table shows roughly 56,000 clones, with about three quarters occurring only once. This CDR3 is built from 15 residues. Between the trimmed V and J ends, which lost 5 bases and 9 bases, there was a span of 17 bases. Germline loops: CDR1 MGHDK, CDR2 SYGVNS. Time point described: week 47, end of study. A single vaccine dose contained 300 ug of mutant IDH1 20-mer peptide, and topical imiquimod was used with it. Donors had new IDH1-mutant astrocytomas of WHO grade 3 or 4 (ATRX-lost). Notes on this clone: Its antigen is not identified.

General observations from the study: Immune responses induced by vaccination arose in approximately 93% of the patients.

This sequence was found in a woman between 35 and 50 years old with glioma. Some clones in this sample may be carry-over from other donors' samples. The chain uses TRBV25-1 and TRBJ1-6; D gene ambiguous. Specimen: PBMCs, collected from a glioma patient whose treatment included an IDH1 peptide vaccine. CDR3 in amino acids: CASSRTGVAGSPLHF. The CDR3 bases are TGTGCCAGCAGTCGTACTGGAGTTGCTGGTTCACCCCTCCACTTT.